This entry concerns a single T cell receptor beta chain. The antigen remains undetermined. The sample is drawn from a study of cytomegalovirus exposure and HLA in healthy donors. General study points: Cytomegalovirus association was listed for about 150 TCR beta chains.

The PCR had 60 Vbeta and 13 Jbeta primers. In the authors' workflow: Roughly 80 million unique TCR beta chains, 10 million to 14 million shared, were counted in a later analysis. This table comes from immunoSEQ multiplex PCR, and its TCRdb copy is limited to in-frame clones, with some not included. V, J and clone size are those of that table, while D and trimming were read from the DNA. The sample lists 150,000 to 200,000 clones; roughly 79% were seen once. This CDR3 is built from 13 residues. CDR1 and CDR2 (germline): MNHEY, SVGAGI. V was pared by 5 bases and J by 3 bases, with 10 bases between. The sample taken for sequencing was PBMCs. This receptor was identified in a male donor in good health and CMV-seropositive. This sequence joins TRBV6-5 and TRBJ1-1; D gene ambiguous. The CDR3, as DNA: TGTGCCAGCAGTAGCTCGGTGGACACTGAAGCTTTCTTT. The encoded protein is CASSSSVDTEAFF.